This T cell receptor (beta chain) was recovered during a study of CD8 T cells in ankylosing spondylitis. The TCR beta libraries were generated through quantitative 5'-RACE incorporating molecular barcodes. TCRdb analysed the 5' RACE reads with MiXCR anew, one entry per CDR3 protein. In the table there are some 240,000 distinct CDR3 sequences, about 7% of which are singletons. The table lists this clonotype with many counts. Its antigen is currently unknown. Findings and caveats of the study: A number of the motif variants had already been described in reactive arthritis synovial fluid and blood. For ankylosing spondylitis blood, a TCR beta motif of several highly homologous variants appeared characteristic. Within matched ankylosing spondylitis synovial fluid, disease-linked clones were reportedly significantly enriched.

The CDR3 runs to 14 residues. Trimming stripped 0 bases from V and 8 bases from J, with 11 bases between. CDR1 is MNHEY and CDR2 is SVGEGT in the germline V gene. Sequenced input: blood, either unsorted or a sorted T cell fraction (not recorded which). This chain joins TRBV6-2 or TRBV6-3 and TRBJ2-1; D unresolved. The TCR was taken from a male donor with ankylosing spondylitis. CDR3 DNA sequence: TGTGCCAGCAGTTACTCACTGCTTGGCGATGAGCAGTTCTTC. Its protein is CASSYSLLGDEQFF.